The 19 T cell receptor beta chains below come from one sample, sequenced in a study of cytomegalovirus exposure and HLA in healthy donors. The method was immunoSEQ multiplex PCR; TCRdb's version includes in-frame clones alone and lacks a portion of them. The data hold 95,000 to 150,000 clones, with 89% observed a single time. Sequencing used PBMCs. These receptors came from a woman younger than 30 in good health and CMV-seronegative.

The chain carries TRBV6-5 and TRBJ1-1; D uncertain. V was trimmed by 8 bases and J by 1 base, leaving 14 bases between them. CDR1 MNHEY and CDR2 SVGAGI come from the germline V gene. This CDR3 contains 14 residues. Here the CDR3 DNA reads TGTGCCAGCTTGCGGCCGGGGTCGAACACTGAAGCTTTCTTT. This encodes CASLRPGSNTEAFF.

CDR3 amino acids: CASSYAGGGRGNTIYF. CDR3 coding DNA: TGTGCCAGCAGTTACGCAGGGGGTGGCAGGGGGAACACCATATATTTT. The chain employs TRBV6-5 and TRBJ1-3, with 7 bases matching TRBD1. V dropped 2 bases and J dropped 7; count of bases not matched to a gene: 11. The CDR3 has 16 amino acids. Germline CDR1 is MNHEY and CDR2 is SVGAGI.

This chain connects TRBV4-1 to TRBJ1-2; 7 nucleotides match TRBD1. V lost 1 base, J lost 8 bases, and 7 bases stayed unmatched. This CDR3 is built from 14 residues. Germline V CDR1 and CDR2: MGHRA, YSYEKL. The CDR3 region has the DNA TGCGCCAGCAGCCAAGGGCCCGGGACAGACGGCTACACCTTC. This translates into CASSQGPGTDGYTF.

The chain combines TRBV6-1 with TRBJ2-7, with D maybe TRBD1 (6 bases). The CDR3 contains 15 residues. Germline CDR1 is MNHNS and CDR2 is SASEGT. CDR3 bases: TGTGCCAGCAGTCTGCGGCGACAGGTCTCCAACGAGCAGTACGTC. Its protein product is CASSLRRQVSNEQYV.

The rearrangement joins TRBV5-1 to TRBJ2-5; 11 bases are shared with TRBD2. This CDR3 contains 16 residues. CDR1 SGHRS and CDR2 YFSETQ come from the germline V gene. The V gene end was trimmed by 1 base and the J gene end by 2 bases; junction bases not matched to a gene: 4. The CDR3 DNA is TGCGCCAGCAGCTTGATAGCGGGAGGGGGACAAGAGACCCAGTACTTC. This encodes CASSLIAGGGQETQYF. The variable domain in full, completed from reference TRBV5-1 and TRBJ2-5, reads KAGVTQTPRYLIKTRGQQVTLSCSPISGHRSVSWYQQTPGQGLQFLFEYFSETQRNKGNFPGRFSGRQFSNSRSEMNVSTLELGDSALYLCASSLIAGGGQETQYFGPGTRLLVL.

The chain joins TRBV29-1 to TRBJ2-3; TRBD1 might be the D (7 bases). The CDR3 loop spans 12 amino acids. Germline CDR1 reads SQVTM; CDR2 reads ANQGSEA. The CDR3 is CSSGGITDTQYF. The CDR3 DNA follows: TGCAGTTCAGGGGGGATCACAGATACGCAGTATTTT.

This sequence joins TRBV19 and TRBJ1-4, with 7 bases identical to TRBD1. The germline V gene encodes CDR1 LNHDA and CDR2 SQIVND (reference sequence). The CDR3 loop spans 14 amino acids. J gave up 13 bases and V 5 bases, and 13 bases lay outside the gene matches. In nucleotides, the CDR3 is TGTGCCAGTAGTCCCCTCGAGCAACAGGGGAGACTGTTTTTT. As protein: CASSPLEQQGRLFF.

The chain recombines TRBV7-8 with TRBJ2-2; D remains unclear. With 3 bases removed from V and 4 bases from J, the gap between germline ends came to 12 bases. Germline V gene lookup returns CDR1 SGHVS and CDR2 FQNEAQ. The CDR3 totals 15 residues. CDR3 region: CASSLSGQTTGELFF. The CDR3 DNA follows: TGTGCCAGCAGCTTGAGTGGGCAGACCACCGGGGAGCTGTTTTTT.

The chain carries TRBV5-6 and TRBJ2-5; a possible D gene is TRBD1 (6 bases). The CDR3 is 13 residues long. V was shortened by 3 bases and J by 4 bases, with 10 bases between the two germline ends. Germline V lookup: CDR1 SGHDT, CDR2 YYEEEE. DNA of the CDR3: TGTGCCAGCAGCTCCTTGGGGGCAGAGACCCAGTACTTC. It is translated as CASSSLGAETQYF. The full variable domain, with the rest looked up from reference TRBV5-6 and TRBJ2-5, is DAGVTQSPTHLIKTRGQQVTLRCSPKSGHDTVSWYQQALGQGPQFIFQYYEEEERQRGNFPDRFSGHQFPNYSSELNVNALLLGDSALYLCASSSLGAETQYFGPGTRLLVL.

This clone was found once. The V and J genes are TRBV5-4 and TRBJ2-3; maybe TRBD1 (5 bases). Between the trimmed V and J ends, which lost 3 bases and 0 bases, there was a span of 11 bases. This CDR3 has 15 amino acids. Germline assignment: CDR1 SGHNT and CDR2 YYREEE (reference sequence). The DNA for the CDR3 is TGTGCCAGCAGCTGGGGATCAGGGAGCACAGATACGCAGTATTTT. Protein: CASSWGSGSTDTQYF. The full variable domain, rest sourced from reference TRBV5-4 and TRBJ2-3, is ETGVTQSPTHLIKTRGQQVTLRCSSQSGHNTVSWYQQALGQGPQFIFQYYREEENGRGNFPPRFSGLQFPNYSSELNVNALELDDSALYLCASSWGSGSTDTQYFGPGTRLTVL.

The CDR3 DNA reads as TGTGCCAGCTCACGGACTACCGGGACTGCTGGCAATGAGCAGTTCTTC. Translating gives CASSRTTGTAGNEQFF. This chain joins TRBV18 and TRBJ2-1, with D possibly matching TRBD2 (6 bases). The CDR3 extends over 16 amino acids. The V gene lost 4 bases and the J gene lost 6 bases, with 19 bases spanning the gap. Germline lookup yields CDR1 KGHSH and CDR2 LQKENI.

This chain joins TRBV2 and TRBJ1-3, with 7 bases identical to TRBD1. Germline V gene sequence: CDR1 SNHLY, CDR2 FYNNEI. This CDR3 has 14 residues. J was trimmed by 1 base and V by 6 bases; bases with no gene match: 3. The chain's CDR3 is CASRLTGSGNTIYF. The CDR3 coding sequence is TGTGCCAGCAGGTTGACAGGGTCTGGAAACACCATATATTTT.

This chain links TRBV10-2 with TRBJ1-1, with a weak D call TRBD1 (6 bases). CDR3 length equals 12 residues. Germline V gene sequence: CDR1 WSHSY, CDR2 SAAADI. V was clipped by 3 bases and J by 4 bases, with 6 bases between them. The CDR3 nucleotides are TGCGCCAGCAGTGAAGGGGGCACTGAAGCTTTCTTT. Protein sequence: CASSEGGTEAFF.

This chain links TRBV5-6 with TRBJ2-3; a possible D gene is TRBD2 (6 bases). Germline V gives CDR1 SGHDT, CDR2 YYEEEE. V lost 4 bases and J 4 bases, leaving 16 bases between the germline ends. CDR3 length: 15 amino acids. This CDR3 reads CASSPGREWADTQYF. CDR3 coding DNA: TGTGCCAGCAGCCCAGGACGGGAGTGGGCAGATACGCAGTATTTT. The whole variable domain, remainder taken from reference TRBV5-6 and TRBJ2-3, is DAGVTQSPTHLIKTRGQQVTLRCSPKSGHDTVSWYQQALGQGPQFIFQYYEEEERQRGNFPDRFSGHQFPNYSSELNVNALLLGDSALYLCASSPGREWADTQYFGPGTRLTVL.

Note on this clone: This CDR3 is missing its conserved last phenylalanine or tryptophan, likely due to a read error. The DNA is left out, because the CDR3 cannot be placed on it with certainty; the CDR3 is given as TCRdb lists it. CDR3 in amino acids: CASSEWLLAGGPYK. V is TRBV25-1 and J is TRBJ2-3; the table's D call, TRBD2, has no DNA check behind it. The CDR3 is made up of 14 amino acids, end residues included. CDR1 and CDR2 from the germline V gene are MGHDK and SYGVNS.

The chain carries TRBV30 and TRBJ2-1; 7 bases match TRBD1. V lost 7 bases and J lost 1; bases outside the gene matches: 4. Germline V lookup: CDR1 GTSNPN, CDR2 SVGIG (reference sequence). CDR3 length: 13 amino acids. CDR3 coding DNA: TGTGCCTCCGACAGGGCTTCCTACAATGAGCAGTTCTTC. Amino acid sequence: CASDRASYNEQFF.

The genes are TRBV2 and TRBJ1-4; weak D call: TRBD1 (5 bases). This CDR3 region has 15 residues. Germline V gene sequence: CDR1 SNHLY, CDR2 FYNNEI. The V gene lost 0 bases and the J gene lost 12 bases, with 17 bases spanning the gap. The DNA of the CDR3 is TGTGCCAGCAGTGAAGCGCTTTTAGGGGCCCAGGAACTGTTTTTT. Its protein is CASSEALLGAQELFF.

The CDR3 loop reads CASSHRDISSGQYV. The CDR3 DNA sequence: TGTGCCAGCAGCCACCGGGACATCTCTTCGGGGCAGTACGTC. This chain links TRBV5-5 with TRBJ2-7; D is perhaps TRBD1 (6 bases). The CDR3 has 14 amino acids. V shed 4 bases and J shed 9 bases, with 20 bases lying between them. Germline CDR1 is SGHKS and CDR2 is YYEKEE (reference sequence).

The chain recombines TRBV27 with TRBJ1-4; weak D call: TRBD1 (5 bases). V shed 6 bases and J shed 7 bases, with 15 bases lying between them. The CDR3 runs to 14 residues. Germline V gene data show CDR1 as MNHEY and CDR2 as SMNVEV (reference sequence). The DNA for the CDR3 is TGTGCCAGCAGGAGACAGAGCTTTAGTGAAAAACTGTTTTTT. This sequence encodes CASRRQSFSEKLFF.